The source of this T cell receptor (beta chain) is a study of blood T cell repertoires in COVID-19. This table comes from immunoSEQ multiplex PCR, and its TCRdb copy is limited to in-frame clones, with some not included. The top ten hold about 5% of the sample, which has nearly 50,000 clones, 86% seen once. J gave up 3 bases and V 0 bases, and 4 bases lay outside the gene matches. Per germline, CDR1 SGHNT and CDR2 YYREEE (reference sequence). The CDR3 runs to 15 residues. V gene TRBV5-4 combines with J gene TRBJ2-3, with 7 bases identical to TRBD1. The sequence was obtained from a man aged 35-49 years with active COVID-19. The specimen sequenced was peripheral blood. The CDR3 loop is CASSLDRGHTDTQYF. In nucleotides, the CDR3 is TGTGCCAGCAGCTTGGACAGGGGACATACAGATACGCAGTATTTT. Filled out from reference TRBV5-4 and TRBJ2-3, the complete variable domain reads ETGVTQSPTHLIKTRGQQVTLRCSSQSGHNTVSWYQQALGQGPQFIFQYYREEENGRGNFPPRFSGLQFPNYSSELNVNALELDDSALYLCASSLDRGHTDTQYFGPGTRLTVL.